This T cell receptor (beta chain) was captured in a study of cytomegalovirus exposure and HLA in healthy donors. Concerning this clone itself: Antigen unknown.

V lost 9 bases to trimming and J lost 0 bases, with 6 bases between them. The CDR3 has 12 amino acids. The germline CDR1 and CDR2 sequences are MDHEN and SYDVKM. Whole-study results and caveats: Researchers had no immune exposure information except CMV serostatus available. In a later analysis, an Asian-associated ancestry cluster reportedly showed fewer N-insertions than the roughly 650-donor mean. Presence/absence analyses treated sequencing depth as roughly uniform across donors.

With 60 Vbeta and 13 Jbeta primers, the PCR was carried out. Clones were read by immunoSEQ multiplex PCR, and TCRdb kept only the in-frame ones, dropping some. The sample has nearly 110,000 clones; over 75% are singletons. V gene TRBV28 combines with J gene TRBJ1-3, with unresolved D. The material sequenced was PBMCs. The source is a man aged 60 to 69 in good health and CMV-seronegative. The CDR3 loop is CASYSSGNTIYF. The CDR3 bases are TGTGCCAGTTACTCCTCTGGAAACACCATATATTTT.